The 24 T cell receptor beta chains reported below all come from one sample, sequenced in a study of Ad26.COV2.S vaccination and SARS-CoV-2 variants. Assay: immunoSEQ multiplex PCR; the TCRdb copy retains only in-frame clones and omits some. This sample yields under 150,000 clones, of which just over 85% are seen a single time; approximately 5.1% belongs to the top ten. The sequenced sample was peripheral blood, obtained after recovery from COVID-19. These receptors came from a human donor who had recovered from COVID-19.

V gene TRBV4-3 combines with J gene TRBJ2-7; weak D call: TRBD2 (5 bases). The length of the CDR3 is 15 residues. Germline loops: CDR1 LGHNA, CDR2 YSLEER. Trimming took off 1 base at V and 5 bases at J, with 15 bases between the two ends. CDR3 in amino acids: CASSQVFRGLDEQYF. DNA of the CDR3: TGCGCCAGCAGCCAAGTTTTTCGAGGACTGGACGAGCAGTACTTC.

This clone was picked up a small number of times. The chain has TRBV19 and TRBJ1-4; D ambiguous. V lost 6 bases and J 4 bases, leaving 18 bases between the germline ends. CDR3 length: 16 residues. The germline CDR1 and CDR2 sequences are LNHDA and SQIVND (reference sequence). CDR3 in DNA: TGTGCCAGTAGCGACGGTTCCCCAATCCATAATGAAAAACTGTTTTTT. It is translated as CASSDGSPIHNEKLFF.

The chain's CDR3 is CASSYPGSGANVLTF. The CDR3 DNA follows: TGCGCCAGCAGTTATCCGGGCTCTGGGGCCAACGTCCTGACTTTC. The chain is built from TRBV5-1 and TRBJ2-6; the D is unclear. CDR1 SGHRS and CDR2 YFSETQ come from the germline V gene. The CDR3 sequence is 15 residues long. Trimming took 5 bases from V and 0 from J, leaving 9 bases between them.

This sequence joins TRBV7-8 and TRBJ1-5; D gene ambiguous. Germline CDR1 is SGHVS and CDR2 is FQNEAQ. With 5 bases removed from V and 1 base from J, the gap between germline ends came to 18 bases. This CDR3 is built from 17 residues. CDR3 nucleotide sequence: TGTGCCAGCAGCCCCGGTGTCCGGGTTCAAAGCAATCAGCCCCAGCATTTT. Protein: CASSPGVRVQSNQPQHF.

The chain joins TRBV14 to TRBJ2-5, with 8 nucleotides matching TRBD2. The V gene end was trimmed by 4 bases and the J gene end by 4 bases; junction bases not matched to a gene: 11. The CDR3 runs 16 residues. Germline loops: CDR1 SGHDN, CDR2 FVKESK. CDR3 DNA sequence: TGTGCCAGCAGCCGGAAGACTAGCGAGGGAGGAGAGACCCAGTACTTC. It translates to CASSRKTSEGGETQYF.

This rearrangement joins TRBV28 to TRBJ1-2, with D uncertain. Germline CDR1 is MDHEN and CDR2 is SYDVKM. V was pared by 3 bases and J by 4 bases, with 21 bases between. This CDR3 contains 17 residues. CDR3 residues: CASSLDRESRDGYGYTF. Written as DNA, the CDR3 is TGTGCCAGCAGTTTGGATAGAGAGTCCCGAGATGGCTATGGCTACACCTTC.

The chain couples TRBV2 to TRBJ2-5; D unresolved. In germline, CDR1 is SNHLY, CDR2 FYNNEI. V lost 8 bases and J 5 bases, leaving 12 bases between the germline ends. The length of the CDR3 is 12 residues. The CDR3 loop reads CASFIPGETQYF. CDR3 coding DNA: TGTGCCAGCTTTATTCCTGGGGAGACCCAGTACTTC.

This clone was seen a single time. This chain uses TRBV7-6 with TRBJ2-3; unclear D gene. Germline V lookup: CDR1 SGHVS, CDR2 FNYEAQ. The CDR3 spans 14 residues. V lost 3 bases to trimming and J lost 0 bases, with 7 bases between them. In DNA form, the CDR3 reads TGTGCCAGCAGCTTGGGTTCTAGCACAGATACGCAGTATTTT. This codes for CASSLGSSTDTQYF.

Here the CDR3 reads CASSFPRGSQETQYF. The CDR3 DNA reads TGTGCCAGCAGCTTCCCCCGGGGTTCCCAAGAGACCCAGTACTTC. This chain connects TRBV7-6 to TRBJ2-5; a possible D gene is TRBD2 (5 bases). Trimming removed 3 bases from V and 1 base from J, with 12 bases in between. The V gene's germline CDR1 is SGHVS and CDR2 FNYEAQ. The CDR3 is made up of 15 amino acids.

The V gene is TRBV7-2, the J gene TRBJ2-7, with 9 nucleotides matching TRBD2. From germline, CDR1 is SGHTA and CDR2 FQGNSA. With 5 bases clipped from V and 5 bases from J, the junction kept 13 bases outside the gene matches. The CDR3 has 16 residues. The CDR3, as DNA: TGTGCCAGCAGCCCCCCCGCTGCGGGGGGGCCGCACGAGCAGTACTTC. Encoded protein: CASSPPAAGGPHEQYF.

The chain employs TRBV6-1 and TRBJ2-5; D perhaps matches TRBD1 (5 bases). This CDR3 comprises 16 residues. CDR1 and CDR2 (germline): MNHNS, SASEGT. V dropped 1 base and J dropped 10 bases, with 22 bases sitting between them. CDR3 residues: CASSEGLTESLDFQYF. The CDR3 nucleotides are TGTGCCAGCAGTGAAGGGTTGACAGAATCCCTTGATTTCCAGTACTTC.

V usage is TRBV5-6 and J usage is TRBJ1-2; D is unresolved. Germline lookup yields CDR1 SGHDT and CDR2 YYEEEE. The CDR3 is made up of 13 amino acids. V lost 0 bases to trimming and J lost 0 bases, with 3 bases between them. CDR3 nucleotide sequence: TGTGCCAGCAGCTTGGGAGCTAACTATGGCTACACCTTC. This gives the protein CASSLGANYGYTF. The full variable domain, rest sourced from reference TRBV5-6 and TRBJ1-2, is DAGVTQSPTHLIKTRGQQVTLRCSPKSGHDTVSWYQQALGQGPQFIFQYYEEEERQRGNFPDRFSGHQFPNYSSELNVNALLLGDSALYLCASSLGANYGYTFGSGTRLTVV.

The chain has TRBV2 and TRBJ1-4; D ambiguous. CDR1 SNHLY and CDR2 FYNNEI come from the germline V gene. The V gene lost 5 bases and the J gene lost 10 bases, with 17 bases spanning the gap. The length of the CDR3 is 14 residues. As DNA, the CDR3 is TGTGCCAGCAGTTCTGGACGCGTCGAGGGAAAACTGTTTTTT. Protein: CASSSGRVEGKLFF. Full variable domain (remainder filled in from reference TRBV2 and TRBJ1-4): EPEVTQTPSHQVTQMGQEVILRCVPISNHLYFYWYRQILGQKVEFLVSFYNNEISEKSEIFDDQFSVERPDGSNFTLKIRSTKLEDSAMYFCASSSGRVEGKLFFGSGTQLSVL.

This clone is a singleton in its sample. The V gene is TRBV28, the J gene TRBJ1-5, with 11 bases matching TRBD1. The junction had 4 bases not matched to a gene; V was cut back by 4 bases and J by 5 bases. CDR3 size: 15 residues. CDR1 is MDHEN, CDR2 SYDVKM, per germline. The CDR3 DNA is TGTGCCAGCAGTTCCGGGACAGGGGGAGATCAGCCCCAGCATTTT. Translating gives CASSSGTGGDQPQHF. Drawing the rest from reference TRBV28 and TRBJ1-5, the complete variable domain is DVKVTQSSRYLVKRTGEKVFLECVQDMDHENMFWYRQDPGLGLRLIYFSYDVKMKEKGDIPEGYSVSREKKERFSLILESASTNQTSMYLCASSSGTGGDQPQHFGDGTRLSIL.

The chain links TRBV12-3 or TRBV12-4 to TRBJ1-1; no definite D call. The CDR3 has 11 residues. V shed 5 bases and J shed 10 bases, with 11 bases lying between them. The CDR3 region is CASSGGARAFF. CDR3 nucleotide sequence: TGTGCCAGCAGTGGAGGAGCGAGAGCTTTCTTT.

This sequence joins TRBV2 and TRBJ2-5, with 11 bases that match TRBD2. V gave up 8 bases and J gave up 0 bases; unmatched junction bases: 8. The CDR3 consists of 16 residues. Per the germline V gene, CDR1 is SNHLY and CDR2 is FYNNEI. CDR3 DNA sequence: TGTGCCAGCCGTCGGAAGACTAGCGGGGACCAAGAGACCCAGTACTTC. Translation gives CASRRKTSGDQETQYF.

The chain uses TRBV4-3 and TRBJ1-6; D gene unclear. CDR1 LGHNA and CDR2 YSLEER come from the germline V gene. V gave up 0 bases and J gave up 0 bases, with 12 bases separating them. CDR3 length: 18 amino acids. CDR3 loop: CASSQELPANSYNSPLHF. The DNA of the CDR3 is TGCGCCAGCAGCCAAGAACTCCCAGCCAACTCCTATAATTCACCCCTCCACTTT.

This sequence joins TRBV7-8 and TRBJ2-7, with 7 bases identical to TRBD1. Germline values: CDR1 SGHVS, CDR2 FQNEAQ. J was trimmed by 4 bases and V by 1 base; bases with no gene match: 4. The CDR3 runs 14 residues. The CDR3 coding sequence is TGTGCCAGCAGCTTAGGGTCACAGGGGTACGAGCAGTACTTC. It translates to CASSLGSQGYEQYF.

The chain employs TRBV5-1 and TRBJ2-4; D possibly corresponds to TRBD1 (5 bases). Trimming took 2 bases from V and 2 from J, leaving 11 bases between them. This CDR3 comprises 15 residues. The germline V gene has CDR1 SGHRS and CDR2 YFSETQ. The CDR3 loop reads CASSFRQGPKNIQYF. The CDR3 nucleotides are TGCGCCAGCAGCTTCCGGCAGGGCCCCAAAAACATTCAGTACTTC.

This chain links TRBV7-9 with TRBJ2-1; D is possibly TRBD2 (7 bases). Germline assignment: CDR1 SEHNR and CDR2 FQNEAQ (reference sequence). With 4 bases removed from V and 10 bases from J, the gap between germline ends came to 20 bases. CDR3 size: 15 residues. The chain's CDR3 is CASSSHTAGAGEQFF. In DNA form, the CDR3 reads TGTGCCAGCAGCTCCCATACGGCGGGGGCGGGGGAGCAGTTCTTC. The full variable domain, completed using reference TRBV7-9 and TRBJ2-1, is DTGVSQNPRHKITKRGQNVTFRCDPISEHNRLYWYRQTLGQGPEFLTYFQNEAQLEKSRLLSDRFSAERPKGSFSTLEIQRTEQGDSAMYLCASSSHTAGAGEQFFGPGTRLTVL.

There are a few counts of this clone. V is TRBV7-9 and J is TRBJ2-7, with a weak D call TRBD1 (5 bases). Germline loops: CDR1 SEHNR, CDR2 FQNEAQ (reference sequence). This CDR3 comprises 14 residues. The V and J ends lost 1 base and 5 bases respectively, with 12 bases between them. Here the CDR3 reads CASSLGSGKNEQYF. CDR3 bases: TGTGCCAGCAGCTTAGGTTCAGGGAAAAACGAGCAGTACTTC.

V usage is TRBV29-1 and J usage is TRBJ1-1; tentative D call: TRBD1 (6 bases). This CDR3 region has 15 residues. Germline lookup yields CDR1 SQVTM and CDR2 ANQGSEA. V lost 6 bases and J lost 4, with 21 bases in between. CDR3 sequence (DNA): TGCAGCGTCCAAAGGGGGTGGGGGTCGGGCACTGAAGCTTTCTTT. Amino acid sequence: CSVQRGWGSGTEAFF.

V usage is TRBV27 and J usage is TRBJ1-6; D possibly corresponds to TRBD1 (6 bases). V was trimmed by 4 bases and J by 6 bases, leaving 22 bases between them. Per the germline V gene, CDR1 is MNHEY and CDR2 is SMNVEV (reference sequence). This CDR3 region has 18 residues. The CDR3 nucleotides are TGTGCCAGCAGTTGGGCAACCCCCTCCGGGACAAGTAATTCACCCCTCCACTTT. Translated: CASSWATPSGTSNSPLHF.

This clone was seen a single time. V is TRBV6-2 or TRBV6-3 and J is TRBJ2-5; D is possibly TRBD1 (6 bases). V was trimmed by 6 bases and J by 5 bases, leaving 16 bases between them. Looked up from germline, CDR1 is MNHEY and CDR2 is SVGEGT. This CDR3 is built from 14 residues. CDR3 in amino acids: CASSHRAVGETQYF. The CDR3 coding sequence is TGTGCCAGCAGCCACAGGGCGGTGGGTGAGACCCAGTACTTC.